The text below deals with one T cell receptor (beta chain). Its antigen is undetermined. The PCR was carried out with 60 Vbeta primers and 13 Jbeta primers. Sequenced by immunoSEQ multiplex PCR; TCRdb stores in-frame clones only, minus some. The sample has roughly 170,000 clones, around 86% seen once. The CDR3 sequence is 14 residues long. Germline V CDR1 and CDR2: SGHVS, FQNEAQ. V trimming: 9 bases; J trimming: 4 bases; junction bases outside the gene matches: 6. The entry originates in a study of cytomegalovirus exposure and HLA in healthy donors. For the study at large: Unique TCRs numbering about 85 million, obtained from HLA-typed donors, made up an early data release. General study points: Over 150 TCR beta chains were listed as cytomegalovirus-associated. Through in vitro validation, a few CMV-associated chains were shown to be specific for CMV antigens.

The clonotype was recovered from a man aged 50 to 59 in good health and CMV-seronegative. The chain joins TRBV7-8 to TRBJ2-2; 9 bases are shared with TRBD1. Sequenced: PBMCs. Here the CDR3 DNA reads TGTGCCAGTACCGGGACAGGGCCCACCGGGGAGCTGTTTTTT. Its protein product is CASTGTGPTGELFF.